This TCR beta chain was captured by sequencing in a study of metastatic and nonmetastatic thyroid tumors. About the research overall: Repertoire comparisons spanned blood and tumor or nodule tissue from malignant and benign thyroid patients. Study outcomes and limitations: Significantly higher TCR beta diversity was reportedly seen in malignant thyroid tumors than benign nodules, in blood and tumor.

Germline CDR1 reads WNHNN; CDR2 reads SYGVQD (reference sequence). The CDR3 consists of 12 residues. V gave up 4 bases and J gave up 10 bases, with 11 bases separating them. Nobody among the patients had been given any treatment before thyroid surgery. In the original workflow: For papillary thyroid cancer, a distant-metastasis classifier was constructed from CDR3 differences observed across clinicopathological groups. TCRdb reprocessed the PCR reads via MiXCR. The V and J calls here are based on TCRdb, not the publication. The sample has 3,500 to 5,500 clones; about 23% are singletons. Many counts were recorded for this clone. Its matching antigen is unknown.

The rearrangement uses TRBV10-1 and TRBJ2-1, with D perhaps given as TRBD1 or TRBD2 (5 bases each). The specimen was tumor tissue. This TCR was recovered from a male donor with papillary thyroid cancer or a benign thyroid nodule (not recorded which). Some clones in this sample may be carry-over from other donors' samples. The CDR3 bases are TGCGCCAGCAGTGCGGGGACGCAGGAGCAGTTCTTC. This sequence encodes CASSAGTQEQFF.